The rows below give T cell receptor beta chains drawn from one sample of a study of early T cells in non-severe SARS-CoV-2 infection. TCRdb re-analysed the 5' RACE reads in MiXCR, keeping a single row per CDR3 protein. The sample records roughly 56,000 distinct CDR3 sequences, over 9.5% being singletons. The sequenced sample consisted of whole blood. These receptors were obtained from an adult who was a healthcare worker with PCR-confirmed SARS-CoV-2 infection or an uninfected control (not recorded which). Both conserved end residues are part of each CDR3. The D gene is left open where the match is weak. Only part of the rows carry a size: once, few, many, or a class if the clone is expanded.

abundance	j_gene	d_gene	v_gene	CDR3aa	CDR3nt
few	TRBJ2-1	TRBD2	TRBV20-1	CSSKAGANHNEQFF	TGCAGTAGCAAGGCGGGAGCTAACCACAATGAGCAGTTCTTC
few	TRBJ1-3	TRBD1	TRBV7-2	CASRTTGDSSGNTIYF	TGTGCCAGCAGAACAACTGGGGACAGCTCTGGAAACACCATATATTTT
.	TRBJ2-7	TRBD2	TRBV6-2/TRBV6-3	CASKVGTSGILHSYEQYF	TGTGCCAGCAAGGTCGGGACTAGCGGGATTTTGCACTCCTACGAGCAGTACTTC
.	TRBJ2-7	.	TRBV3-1	CASSPSYKAYEQYF	TGTGCCAGCAGCCCCAGCTATAAGGCCTACGAGCAGTACTTC
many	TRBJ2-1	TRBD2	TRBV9	CASSSTSLAGGNNEQFF	TGTGCCAGCAGCTCAACCTCACTAGCGGGAGGAAACAATGAGCAGTTCTTC
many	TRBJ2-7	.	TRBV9	CASSVDDLTYEQYF	TGTGCCAGCAGCGTAGACGACTTAACCTACGAGCAGTACTTC
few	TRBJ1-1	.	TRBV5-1	CASSWLGQEAFF	TGCGCCAGCAGCTGGCTAGGACAGGAAGCTTTCTTT
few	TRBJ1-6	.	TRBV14	CASSQAWRGSPLHF	TGTGCCAGCAGCCAAGCCTGGAGGGGTTCACCCCTCCACTTT
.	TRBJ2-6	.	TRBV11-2	CASSLNAKAPSGANVLTF	TGTGCCAGCAGCTTAAATGCGAAGGCGCCCTCTGGGGCCAACGTCCTGACTTTC
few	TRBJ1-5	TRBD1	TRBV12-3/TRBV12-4	CASTLTGVQPQHF	TGTGCCAGCACCCTGACAGGGGTTCAGCCCCAGCATTTT
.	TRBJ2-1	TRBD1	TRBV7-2	CASTPGTGYNEQFF	TGTGCCAGCACACCCGGGACAGGTTACAATGAGCAGTTCTTC
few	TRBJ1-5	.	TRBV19	CASSAAVYSNQPQHF	TGTGCCAGTAGCGCGGCGGTATATAGCAATCAGCCCCAGCATTTT
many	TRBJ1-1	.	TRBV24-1	CATHIRNTEAFF	TGTGCCACCCACATACGGAACACTGAAGCTTTCTTT
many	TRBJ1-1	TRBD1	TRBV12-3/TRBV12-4	CASGQGGTEAFF	TGTGCCAGCGGACAGGGGGGTACTGAAGCTTTCTTT
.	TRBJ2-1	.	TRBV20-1	CSARNTADYNEQFF	TGCAGTGCTAGAAACACGGCAGATTACAATGAGCAGTTCTTC
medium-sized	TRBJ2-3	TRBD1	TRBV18	CASSPKGAGTQYF	TGTGCCAGCTCACCAAAGGGGGCCGGTACGCAGTATTTT
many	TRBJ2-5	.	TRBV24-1	CATSDLGPGTQYF	TGTGCCACCAGTGATTTGGGACCGGGGACCCAGTACTTC
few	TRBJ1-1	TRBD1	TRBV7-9	CASSSTGTANTEAFF	TGTGCCAGCAGCTCGACCGGGACAGCGAACACTGAAGCTTTCTTT
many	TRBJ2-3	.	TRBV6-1	CASSERAGPLAQDMQYF	TGTGCCAGCAGTGAAAGGGCAGGACCTCTAGCACAGGATATGCAGTATTTT
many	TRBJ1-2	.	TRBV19	CASSIAARPMYGYTF	TGTGCCAGTAGTATAGCAGCTCGCCCGATGTATGGCTACACCTTC
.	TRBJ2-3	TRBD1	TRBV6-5	CASSYLDRDTQYF	TGTGCCAGCAGTTACTTGGACAGGGATACGCAGTATTTT
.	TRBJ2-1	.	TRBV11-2	CASSLVAVPGDEQFF	TGTGCCAGCAGCTTAGTAGCGGTTCCTGGGGATGAGCAGTTCTTC
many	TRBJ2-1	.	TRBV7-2	CASSTIKNEQFF	TGTGCCAGCAGCACGATAAAGAATGAGCAGTTCTTC
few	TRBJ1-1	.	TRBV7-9	CASSLSGGAGNTEAFF	TGTGCCAGCAGCCTCTCCGGGGGGGCGGGGAACACTGAAGCTTTCTTT
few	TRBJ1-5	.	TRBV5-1	CASSSLGHKSEPQHF	TGCGCCAGCAGCTCGTTAGGACACAAAAGTGAGCCCCAGCATTTT
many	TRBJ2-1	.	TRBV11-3	CASSARPGRRSGSYNEQFF	TGTGCCAGCAGCGCCCGGCCCGGAAGACGCTCGGGCTCCTACAATGAGCAGTTCTTC
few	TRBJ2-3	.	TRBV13	CASSSGDLADTQYF	TGTGCCAGCAGCTCAGGGGATCTCGCAGATACGCAGTATTTT
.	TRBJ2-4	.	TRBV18	CASSPEPHATNGNIQYF	TGTGCCAGTTCACCAGAGCCACACGCGACAAATGGGAACATTCAGTACTTC
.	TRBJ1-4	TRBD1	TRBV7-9	CASSLTGGGEKLFF	TGTGCCAGCAGCTTGACAGGGGGTGGAGAAAAACTGTTTTTT
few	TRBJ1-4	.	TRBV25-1	CASSDGLGRTNEKLFF	TGTGCCAGCAGCGACGGCTTAGGGCGAACTAATGAAAAACTGTTTTTT
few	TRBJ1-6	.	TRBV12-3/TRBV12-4	CASSFPRVAPLHF	TGTGCCAGCAGTTTTCCCAGGGTGGCACCCCTCCACTTT
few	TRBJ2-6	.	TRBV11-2	CASSFYPPGGSSSSAGANVLTF	TGTGCCAGCAGCTTTTACCCCCCTGGGGGGAGTAGCTCGTCCGCTGGGGCCAACGTCCTGACTTTC
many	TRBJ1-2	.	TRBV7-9	CASSSLQPGYTF	TGTGCCAGCAGCTCTCTTCAACCGGGCTACACCTTC
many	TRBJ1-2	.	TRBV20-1	CSARDSGRGYTF	TGCAGTGCTAGAGATTCAGGGCGCGGCTACACCTTC
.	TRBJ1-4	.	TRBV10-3	CAISEGSEKLFF	TGTGCCATCAGTGAGGGCAGTGAAAAACTGTTTTTT
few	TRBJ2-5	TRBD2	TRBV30	CALGLLAGQETQYF	TGTGCCTTGGGACTACTAGCGGGACAAGAGACCCAGTACTTC
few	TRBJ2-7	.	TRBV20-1	CSARAHREYEQYF	TGCAGTGCTAGAGCACACAGGGAGTACGAGCAGTACTTC
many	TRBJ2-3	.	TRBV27	CASSWTLADTQYF	TGTGCCAGCAGTTGGACGCTCGCAGATACGCAGTATTTT
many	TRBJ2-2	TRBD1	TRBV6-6	CASSYVSGGTGELFF	TGTGCCAGCAGTTACGTGTCAGGGGGCACCGGGGAGCTGTTTTTT
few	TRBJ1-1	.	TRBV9	CASSSTPFGEAFF	TGTGCCAGCAGCTCCACCCCGTTCGGTGAAGCTTTCTTT
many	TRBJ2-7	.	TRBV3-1	CASSRVGRSYEQYF	TGTGCCAGCAGCCGGGTCGGACGTTCCTACGAGCAGTACTTC
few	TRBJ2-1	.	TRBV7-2	CAGGFYNEQFF	TGTGCCGGGGGATTTTACAATGAGCAGTTCTTC
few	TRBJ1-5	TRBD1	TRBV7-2	CASSSQGNQPQHF	TGTGCCAGCAGCTCACAGGGGAATCAGCCCCAGCATTTT
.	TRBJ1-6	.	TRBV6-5	CASSMTAINSPLHF	TGTGCCAGCAGTATGACAGCTATTAATTCACCCCTCCACTTT
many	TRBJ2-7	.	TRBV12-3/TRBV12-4	CASSFGGVYEQYF	TGCGCCAGCAGCTTCGGAGGGGTCTACGAGCAGTACTTC
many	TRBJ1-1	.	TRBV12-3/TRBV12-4	CATRGRSTEAFF	TGTGCCACCAGAGGCAGGAGCACTGAAGCTTTCTTT
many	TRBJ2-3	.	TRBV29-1	CSAVNGGTDTQYF	TGCAGCGCTGTGAATGGGGGGACAGATACGCAGTATTTT
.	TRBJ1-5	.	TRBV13	CASILGGQSNQPQHF	TGTGCCAGCATCCTTGGGGGACAAAGCAATCAGCCCCAGCATTTT
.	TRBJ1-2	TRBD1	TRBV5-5	CASSPRTGKNYGYTF	TGTGCCAGCAGCCCTCGGACAGGAAAAAACTATGGCTACACCTTC
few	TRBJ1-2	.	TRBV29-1	CSVAQGGDGYGYTF	TGCAGCGTTGCTCAAGGTGGGGACGGCTATGGCTACACCTTC
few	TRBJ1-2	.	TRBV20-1	CSAPHQTAAAGYTF	TGCAGTGCTCCCCACCAGACCGCCGCGGCTGGCTACACCTTC